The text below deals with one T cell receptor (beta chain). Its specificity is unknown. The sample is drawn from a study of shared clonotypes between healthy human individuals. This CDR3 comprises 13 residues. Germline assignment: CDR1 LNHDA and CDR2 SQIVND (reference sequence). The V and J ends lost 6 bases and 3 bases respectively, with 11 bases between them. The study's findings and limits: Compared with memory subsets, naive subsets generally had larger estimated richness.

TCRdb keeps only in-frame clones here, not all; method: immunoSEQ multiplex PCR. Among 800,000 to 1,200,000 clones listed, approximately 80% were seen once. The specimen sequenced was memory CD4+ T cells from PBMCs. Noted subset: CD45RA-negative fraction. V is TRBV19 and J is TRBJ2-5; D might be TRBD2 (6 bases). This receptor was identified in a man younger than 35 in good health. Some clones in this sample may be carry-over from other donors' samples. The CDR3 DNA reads TGTGCCAGTAGGCTGGACTATAAAGAGACCCAGTACTTC. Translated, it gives CASRLDYKETQYF.